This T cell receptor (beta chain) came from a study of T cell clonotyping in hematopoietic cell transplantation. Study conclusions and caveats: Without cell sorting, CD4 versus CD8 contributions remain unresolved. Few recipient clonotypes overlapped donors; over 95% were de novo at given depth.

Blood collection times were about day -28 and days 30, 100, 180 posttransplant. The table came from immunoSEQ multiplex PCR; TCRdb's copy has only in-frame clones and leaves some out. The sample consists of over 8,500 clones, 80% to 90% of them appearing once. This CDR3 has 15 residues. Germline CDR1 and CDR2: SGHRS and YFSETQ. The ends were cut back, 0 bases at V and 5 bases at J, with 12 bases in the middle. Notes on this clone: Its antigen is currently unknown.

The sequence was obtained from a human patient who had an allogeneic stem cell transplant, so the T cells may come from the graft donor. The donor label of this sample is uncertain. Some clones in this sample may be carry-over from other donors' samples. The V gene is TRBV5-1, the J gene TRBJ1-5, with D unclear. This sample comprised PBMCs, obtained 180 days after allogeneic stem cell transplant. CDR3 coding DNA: TGCGCCAGCAGCTTGGACCAAAGTAGTGATCAGCCCCAGCATTTT. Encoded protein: CASSLDQSSDQPQHF.